The source of this T cell receptor (beta chain) is a study of CXCR3-negative and CXCR3-positive naive CD8 T cells. It was by 5' RACE with UMI labels that the TRB cDNA libraries were prepared. TCRdb derives one entry per CDR3 protein from the 5' RACE reads, leaving out DNA. Recorded for this sample: some 40,000 distinct CDR3 sequences. Germline CDR1 and CDR2: MGHRA and YSYEKL. This CDR3 spans 15 amino acids. With regard to this clonotype: The antigen is not known.

Study-level points and caveats: Both naive subsets showed comparably high diversity, and memory CD8+ cells showed much lower diversity. CXCR3 expression partially decreased after cryopreservation; most assays used fresh PBMCs. Researchers reported similar TRBV-TRBJ usage in naive CXCR3-negative and CXCR3-positive cells, though memory differed.

The chain joins TRBV4-1 to TRBJ2-5; the D gene TCRdb calls, TRBD2, cannot be checked with no DNA. The sample taken for sequencing was memory CD8+ T cells from blood. The receptor was isolated from a human donor in good health. Some clones in this sample may be carry-over from other donors' samples. The chain's CDR3 is CASSQAPLARETQYF.